These 15 T cell receptor beta chains came from one sample sequenced in a study of blood T cell repertoires in COVID-19. Sequenced by immunoSEQ multiplex PCR; TCRdb stores in-frame clones only, minus some. The repertoire holds about 240,000 clones, under 90% seen once, with about 3.9% in the top ten. Sequenced sample: PBMCs or T cells enriched from blood (not recorded which). The receptors shown here come from a woman in her 40s who had been exposed to COVID-19.

This clone was observed a few times. The V gene is TRBV7-2, the J gene TRBJ2-3; possibly TRBD2 for D (6 bases). CDR3 length: 17 amino acids. Germline-derived CDR1 and CDR2 are SGHTA and FQGNSA. Between the trimmed V and J ends, which lost 3 bases and 0 bases, there was a span of 16 bases. CDR3 nucleotides: TGTGCCAGCAGCTTTCTGGCTAGCGCTGGGAGCACAGATACGCAGTATTTT. It yields the protein CASSFLASAGSTDTQYF.

The chain carries TRBV15 and TRBJ1-2; the match to TRBD1 covers 9 bases. This CDR3 spans 15 amino acids. Looked up from germline, CDR1 is LNHNV and CDR2 is YYDKDF (reference sequence). Unmatched junction bases numbered 3, after V lost 1 base and J lost 3 bases. This CDR3 reads CATSRGRQGDYGYTF. As DNA, the CDR3 is TGTGCCACCAGCAGAGGACGACAGGGGGACTATGGCTACACCTTC.

V and J are TRBV7-6 and TRBJ2-1, with D perhaps TRBD1 (6 bases). The CDR3 runs 15 residues. From germline, CDR1 is SGHVS and CDR2 FNYEAQ. V lost 1 base, J lost 0 bases, and 7 bases lay in between. CDR3 coding DNA: TGTGCCAGCAGCTTAGGAGGGGGCTCCTACAATGAGCAGTTCTTC. This codes for CASSLGGGSYNEQFF. The variable domain in full, with the rest retrieved from reference TRBV7-6 and TRBJ2-1, is GAGVSQSPRYKVTKRGQDVALRCDPISGHVSLYWYRQALGQGPEFLTYFNYEAQQDKSGLPNDRFSAERPEGSISTLTIQRTEQRDSAMYRCASSLGGGSYNEQFFGPGTRLTVL.

The V gene is TRBV5-3, the J gene TRBJ1-5; D is perhaps TRBD1 (5 bases). TRBV5-3 is noted as an ORF with a role that remains uncertain. This CDR3 contains 14 residues. V was trimmed by 0 bases and J by 7 bases, leaving 11 bases between them. The CDR3 region is CARSLGREGQPQHF. For the CDR3, the DNA is TGTGCCAGAAGCTTGGGCAGGGAGGGGCAGCCCCAGCATTTT.

V gene TRBV5-1 combines with J gene TRBJ2-3; 7 nucleotides agree with TRBD2. Germline CDR1 is SGHRS and CDR2 is YFSETQ. This CDR3 has 15 residues. J was trimmed by 5 bases and V by 7 bases; bases with no gene match: 13. The DNA of the CDR3 is TGCGCCAGCCGCCCGGGAGGTGGCGACGGAGATACGCAGTATTTT. This encodes CASRPGGGDGDTQYF.

The rearrangement uses TRBV5-1 and TRBJ1-2; 8 nucleotides line up with TRBD1. Germline CDR1 and CDR2: SGHRS and YFSETQ. This CDR3 is built from 15 residues. V dropped 6 bases and J dropped 2; count of bases not matched to a gene: 9. The CDR3 sequence is CASTGQGETNYGYTF. CDR3 nucleotide sequence: TGCGCCAGCACCGGACAGGGTGAGACGAACTATGGCTACACCTTC.

V and J are TRBV7-2 and TRBJ2-7; unclear D gene. V lost 5 bases and J lost 3, with 17 bases in between. The CDR3 has 15 amino acids. CDR1 SGHTA and CDR2 FQGNSA come from the germline V gene. DNA of the CDR3: TGTGCCAGCAGCCTCCTACGGCGGTCGGGCTACGAGCAGTACTTC. Translating it yields CASSLLRRSGYEQYF.

The gene calls are TRBV5-5 and TRBJ2-7, with a weak D call TRBD1 (5 bases). The CDR3 covers 13 residues. V lost 4 bases and J lost 4, with 12 bases in between. Germline CDR1 reads SGHKS; CDR2 reads YYEKEE (reference sequence). The CDR3 spells CASSTGRTYEQYF. The CDR3 DNA is TGTGCCAGCAGCACCGGACGGACATACGAGCAGTACTTC.

The gene calls are TRBV28 and TRBJ2-2, with a possible D match to TRBD1 (6 bases). The V gene's germline CDR1 is MDHEN and CDR2 SYDVKM. The CDR3 sequence is 15 residues long. V lost 6 bases to trimming and J lost 1 base, with 12 bases between them. The CDR3 nucleotides are TGTGCCAGCAGCCCCGGGACACGGAACACCGGGGAGCTGTTTTTT. Amino acid sequence: CASSPGTRNTGELFF. The entire variable domain, with the rest obtained from reference TRBV28 and TRBJ2-2, is as follows: DVKVTQSSRYLVKRTGEKVFLECVQDMDHENMFWYRQDPGLGLRLIYFSYDVKMKEKGDIPEGYSVSREKKERFSLILESASTNQTSMYLCASSPGTRNTGELFFGEGSRLTVL.

The chain carries TRBV6-1 and TRBJ2-7; 10 bases line up with TRBD1. The trim removed 0 bases at V and 2 bases at J, leaving 4 bases unmatched. CDR3 length equals 16 residues. Germline V gives CDR1 MNHNS, CDR2 SASEGT. CDR3 loop: CASSEALGQGAYEQYF. In nucleotides, the CDR3 is TGTGCCAGCAGTGAAGCGCTTGGACAGGGGGCCTACGAGCAGTACTTC.

This clone came up once. V usage is TRBV7-3 and J usage is TRBJ2-5; 8 bases match TRBD1. V dropped 6 bases and J dropped 3; count of bases not matched to a gene: 9. Germline V lookup: CDR1 SGHTA, CDR2 FQGTGA. This CDR3 is 15 amino acids long. The CDR3 loop is CASSLGQGAEETQYF. Here the CDR3 DNA reads TGTGCCAGCAGTCTAGGTCAGGGGGCGGAAGAGACCCAGTACTTC.

The chain employs TRBV24-1 and TRBJ1-2; TRBD1 aligns across 9 bases. The CDR3 runs 13 residues. Per germline, CDR1 KGHDR and CDR2 SFDVKD. V dropped 4 bases and J dropped 7; count of bases not matched to a gene: 3. CDR3 protein: CATSEGQGSGYTF. The CDR3 DNA sequence: TGTGCCACCAGTGAGGGACAGGGTTCTGGCTACACCTTC.

This clone was observed at least ten times. The CDR3 DNA reads TGTGCCAGCAGCGTAGGGCAGGTGAATGAGCAGTTCTTC. This gives the protein CASSVGQVNEQFF. This chain joins TRBV9 and TRBJ2-1, with D hard to call. Trimming took 0 bases from V and 7 from J, leaving 8 bases between them. This CDR3 spans 13 amino acids. Per germline, CDR1 SGDLS and CDR2 YYNGEE.

As DNA, the CDR3 is TGTGCCAGCAGTTCCGGAGGCTCGGGAGGCTACACCTTC. Translation gives CASSSGGSGGYTF. This rearrangement joins TRBV28 to TRBJ1-2; no clear D gene. The germline V gene encodes CDR1 MDHEN and CDR2 SYDVKM. Trimming removed 4 bases at V and 8 bases at J, with 14 bases between. CDR3 length: 13 amino acids.

The chain couples TRBV2 to TRBJ1-1, with 7 bases matching TRBD1. V lost 4 bases and J lost 8; bases outside the gene matches: 7. This CDR3 has 13 amino acids. The germline gives CDR1 SNHLY, CDR2 FYNNEI. This CDR3 is CASSAALTGEAFF. CDR3 coding DNA: TGTGCCAGCAGTGCCGCCCTGACAGGGGAAGCTTTCTTT.